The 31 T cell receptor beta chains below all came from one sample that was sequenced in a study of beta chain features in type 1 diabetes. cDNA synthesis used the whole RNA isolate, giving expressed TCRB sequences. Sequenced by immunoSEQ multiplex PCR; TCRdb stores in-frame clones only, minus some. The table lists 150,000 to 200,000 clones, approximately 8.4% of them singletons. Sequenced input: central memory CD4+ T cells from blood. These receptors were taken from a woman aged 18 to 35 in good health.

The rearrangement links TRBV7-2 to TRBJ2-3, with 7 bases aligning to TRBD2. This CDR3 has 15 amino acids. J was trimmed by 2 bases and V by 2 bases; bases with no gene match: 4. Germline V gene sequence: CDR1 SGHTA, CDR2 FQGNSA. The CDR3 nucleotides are TGTGCCAGCAGCTTAATAGCGGGTACCACAGATACGCAGTATTTT. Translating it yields CASSLIAGTTDTQYF.

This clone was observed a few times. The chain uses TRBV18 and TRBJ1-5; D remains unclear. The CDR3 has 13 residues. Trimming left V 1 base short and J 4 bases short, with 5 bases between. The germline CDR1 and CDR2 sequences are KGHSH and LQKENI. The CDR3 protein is CASSPRRNQPQHF. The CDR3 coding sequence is TGTGCCAGCTCACCACGGAGGAATCAGCCCCAGCATTTT.

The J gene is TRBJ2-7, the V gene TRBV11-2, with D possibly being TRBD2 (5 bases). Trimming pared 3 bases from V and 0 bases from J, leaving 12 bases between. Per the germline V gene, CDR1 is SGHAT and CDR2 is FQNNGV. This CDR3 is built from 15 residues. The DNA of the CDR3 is TGTGCCAGCAGCTTGATAAGCGGTAGCTCCTACGAGCAGTACTTC. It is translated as CASSLISGSSYEQYF.

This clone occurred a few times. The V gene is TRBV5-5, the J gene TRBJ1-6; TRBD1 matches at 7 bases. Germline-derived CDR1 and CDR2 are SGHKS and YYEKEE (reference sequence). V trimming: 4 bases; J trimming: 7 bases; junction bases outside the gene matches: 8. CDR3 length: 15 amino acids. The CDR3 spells CASSNRTGRNSPLHF. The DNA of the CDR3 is TGTGCCAGCAGCAACCGGACAGGTCGGAATTCACCCCTCCACTTT.

CDR3 DNA: TGTGCCAGTAGTCCCTTCCCCTCCGTAGAGCTGTTTTTT. As protein: CASSPFPSVELFF. The chain combines TRBV19 with TRBJ2-2; D ambiguous. The CDR3 is made up of 13 amino acids. The germline V gene has CDR1 LNHDA and CDR2 SQIVND (reference sequence). Trimming took 5 bases from V and 11 from J, leaving 15 bases between them.

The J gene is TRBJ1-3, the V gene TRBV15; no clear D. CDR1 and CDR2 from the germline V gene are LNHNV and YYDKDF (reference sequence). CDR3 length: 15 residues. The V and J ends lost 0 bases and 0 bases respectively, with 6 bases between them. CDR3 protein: CATSRDRISGNTIYF. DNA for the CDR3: TGTGCCACCAGCAGAGACAGGATCTCTGGAAACACCATATATTTT.

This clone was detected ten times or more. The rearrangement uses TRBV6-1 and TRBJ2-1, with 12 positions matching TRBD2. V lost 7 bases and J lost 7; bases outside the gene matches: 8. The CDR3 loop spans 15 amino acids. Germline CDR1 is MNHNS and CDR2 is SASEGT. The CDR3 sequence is CASNGLAGRGNEQFF. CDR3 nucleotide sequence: TGTGCCAGCAATGGACTAGCGGGACGAGGAAATGAGCAGTTCTTC.

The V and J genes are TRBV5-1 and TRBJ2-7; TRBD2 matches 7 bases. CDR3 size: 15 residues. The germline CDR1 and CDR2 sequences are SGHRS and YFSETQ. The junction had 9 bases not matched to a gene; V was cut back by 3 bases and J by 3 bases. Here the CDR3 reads CASSSGGVGRYEQYF. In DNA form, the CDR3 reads TGCGCCAGCAGCTCGGGAGGAGTTGGGCGCTACGAGCAGTACTTC.

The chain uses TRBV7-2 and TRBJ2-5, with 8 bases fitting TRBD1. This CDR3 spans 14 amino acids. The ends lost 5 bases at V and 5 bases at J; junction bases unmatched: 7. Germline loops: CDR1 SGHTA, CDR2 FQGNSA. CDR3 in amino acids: CASSPTGGRETQYF. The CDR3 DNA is TGTGCCAGCAGCCCCACAGGGGGAAGGGAGACCCAGTACTTC.

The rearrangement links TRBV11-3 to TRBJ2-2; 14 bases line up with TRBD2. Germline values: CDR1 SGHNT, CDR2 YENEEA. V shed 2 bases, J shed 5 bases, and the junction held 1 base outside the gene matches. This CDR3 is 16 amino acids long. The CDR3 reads CASSLRTSGRTGELFF. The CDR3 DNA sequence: TGTGCCAGCAGCTTACGGACTAGCGGGAGGACCGGGGAGCTGTTTTTT. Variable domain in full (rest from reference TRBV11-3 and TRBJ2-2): EAGVVQSPRYKIIEKKQPVAFWCNPISGHNTLYWYLQNLGQGPELLIRYENEEAVDDSQLPKDRFSAERLKGVDSTLKIQPAELGDSAVYLCASSLRTSGRTGELFFGEGSRLTVL.

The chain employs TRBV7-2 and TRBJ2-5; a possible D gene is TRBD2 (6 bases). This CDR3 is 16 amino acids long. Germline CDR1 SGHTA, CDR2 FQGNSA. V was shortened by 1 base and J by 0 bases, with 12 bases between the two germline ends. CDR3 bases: TGTGCCAGCAGCTTAGGCGGGTGGGGGGACCAAGAGACCCAGTACTTC. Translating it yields CASSLGGWGDQETQYF.

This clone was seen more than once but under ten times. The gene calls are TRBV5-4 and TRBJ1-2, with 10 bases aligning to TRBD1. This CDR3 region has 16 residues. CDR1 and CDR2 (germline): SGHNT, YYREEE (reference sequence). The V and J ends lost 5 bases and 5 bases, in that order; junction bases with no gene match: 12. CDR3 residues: CASRRTGTGDLYGYTF. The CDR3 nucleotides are TGTGCCAGCAGGCGCACCGGGACAGGGGACCTTTATGGCTACACCTTC.

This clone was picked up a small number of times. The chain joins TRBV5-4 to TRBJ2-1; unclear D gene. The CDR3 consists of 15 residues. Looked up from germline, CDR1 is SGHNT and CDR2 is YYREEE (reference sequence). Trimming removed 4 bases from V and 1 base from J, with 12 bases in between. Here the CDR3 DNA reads TGTGCCAGCAGCCCCGGAGTAAATTCCTACAATGAGCAGTTCTTC. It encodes CASSPGVNSYNEQFF.

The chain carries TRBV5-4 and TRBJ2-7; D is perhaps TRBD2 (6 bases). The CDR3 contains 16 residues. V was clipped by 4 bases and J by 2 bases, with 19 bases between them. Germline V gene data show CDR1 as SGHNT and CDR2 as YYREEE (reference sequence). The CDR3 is CASSPVAGRTPYEQYF. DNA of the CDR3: TGTGCCAGCAGCCCCGTTGCGGGGAGAACTCCCTACGAGCAGTACTTC.

The chain's CDR3 is CASSPNRAADEQYF. In nucleotides, the CDR3 is TGTGCCAGCTCACCGAACAGGGCTGCGGACGAGCAGTACTTC. The chain links TRBV18 to TRBJ2-7; maybe TRBD1 (6 bases). There are 14 residues in the CDR3. Trimming left V 3 bases short and J 5 bases short, with 14 bases between. The germline gives CDR1 KGHSH, CDR2 LQKENI.

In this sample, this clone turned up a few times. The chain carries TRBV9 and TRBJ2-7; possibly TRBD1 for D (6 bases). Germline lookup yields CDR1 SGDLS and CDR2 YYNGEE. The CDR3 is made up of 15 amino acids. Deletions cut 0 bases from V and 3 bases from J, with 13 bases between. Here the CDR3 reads CASSVAQGADYEQYF. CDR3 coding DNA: TGTGCCAGCAGCGTAGCACAGGGTGCCGACTACGAGCAGTACTTC.

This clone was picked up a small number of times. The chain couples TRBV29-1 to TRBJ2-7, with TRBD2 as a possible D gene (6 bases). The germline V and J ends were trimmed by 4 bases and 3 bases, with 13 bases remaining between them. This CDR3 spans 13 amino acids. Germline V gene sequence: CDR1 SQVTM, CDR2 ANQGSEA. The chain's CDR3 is CSVVRLADYEQYF. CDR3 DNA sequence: TGCAGCGTTGTACGCTTAGCGGACTACGAGCAGTACTTC.

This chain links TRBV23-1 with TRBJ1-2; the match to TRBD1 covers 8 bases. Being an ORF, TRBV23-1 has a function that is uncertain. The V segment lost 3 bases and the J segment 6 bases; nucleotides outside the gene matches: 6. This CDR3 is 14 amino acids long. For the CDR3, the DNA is TGCGCCAGCAGTCACGAGGACAGGGAAAATGGCTACACCTTC. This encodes CASSHEDRENGYTF.

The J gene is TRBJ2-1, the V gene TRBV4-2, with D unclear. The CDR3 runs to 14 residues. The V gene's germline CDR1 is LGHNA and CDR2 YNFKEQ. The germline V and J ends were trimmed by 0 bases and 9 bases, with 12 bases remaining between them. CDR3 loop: CASSQELNLLEQFF. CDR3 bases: TGTGCCAGCAGCCAAGAGCTGAACTTGCTTGAGCAGTTCTTC.

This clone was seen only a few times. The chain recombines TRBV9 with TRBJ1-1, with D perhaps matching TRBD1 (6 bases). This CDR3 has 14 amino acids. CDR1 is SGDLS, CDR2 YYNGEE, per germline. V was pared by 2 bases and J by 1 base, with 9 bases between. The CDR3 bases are TGTGCCAGCAGCGTGGGACACGGGAACACTGAAGCTTTCTTT. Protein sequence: CASSVGHGNTEAFF.

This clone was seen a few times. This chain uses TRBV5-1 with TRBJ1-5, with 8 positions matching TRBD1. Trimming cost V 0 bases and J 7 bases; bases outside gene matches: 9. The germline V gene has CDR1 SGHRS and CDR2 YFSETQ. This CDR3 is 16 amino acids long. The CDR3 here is CASSLGTGQGGQPQHF. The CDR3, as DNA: TGCGCCAGCAGCTTGGGGACAGGGCAGGGAGGCCAGCCCCAGCATTTT. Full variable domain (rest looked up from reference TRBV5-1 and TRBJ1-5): KAGVTQTPRYLIKTRGQQVTLSCSPISGHRSVSWYQQTPGQGLQFLFEYFSETQRNKGNFPGRFSGRQFSNSRSEMNVSTLELGDSALYLCASSLGTGQGGQPQHFGDGTRLSIL.

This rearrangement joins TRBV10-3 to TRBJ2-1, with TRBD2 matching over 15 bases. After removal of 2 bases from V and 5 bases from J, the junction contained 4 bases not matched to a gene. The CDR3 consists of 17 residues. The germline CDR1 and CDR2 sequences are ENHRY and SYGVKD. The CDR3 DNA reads TGTGCCATCAGTGAGGGACTAGCGGGGGGGAATCACAATGAGCAGTTCTTC. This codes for CAISEGLAGGNHNEQFF.

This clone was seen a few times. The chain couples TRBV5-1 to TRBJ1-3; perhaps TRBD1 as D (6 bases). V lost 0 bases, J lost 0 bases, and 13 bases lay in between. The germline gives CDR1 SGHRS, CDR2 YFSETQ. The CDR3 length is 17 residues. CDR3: CASSLGLTGLSGNTIYF. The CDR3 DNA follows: TGCGCCAGCAGCTTGGGACTGACAGGCCTCTCTGGAAACACCATATATTTT.

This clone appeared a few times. The CDR3 here is CSVQGISYEQYF. DNA of the CDR3: TGCAGCGTTCAGGGCATCTCCTACGAGCAGTACTTC. This chain uses TRBV29-1 with TRBJ2-7; D is possibly TRBD1 (5 bases). Per the germline V gene, CDR1 is SQVTM and CDR2 is ANQGSEA. V gave up 5 bases and J gave up 0 bases, with 8 bases separating them. The CDR3 sequence is 12 residues long.

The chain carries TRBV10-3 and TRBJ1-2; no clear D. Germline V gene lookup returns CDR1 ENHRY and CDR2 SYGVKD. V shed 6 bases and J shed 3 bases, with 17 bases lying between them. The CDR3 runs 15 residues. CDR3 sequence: CAISDRGLTHYGYTF. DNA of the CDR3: TGTGCCATCAGCGACCGAGGACTGACTCACTATGGCTACACCTTC.

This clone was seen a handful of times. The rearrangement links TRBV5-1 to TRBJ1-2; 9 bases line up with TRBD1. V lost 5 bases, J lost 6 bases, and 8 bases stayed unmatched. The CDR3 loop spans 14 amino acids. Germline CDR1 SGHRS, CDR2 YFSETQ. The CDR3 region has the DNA TGCGCCAGCAGGTCACAGGGGGCGTCAGATGGCTACACCTTC. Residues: CASRSQGASDGYTF.

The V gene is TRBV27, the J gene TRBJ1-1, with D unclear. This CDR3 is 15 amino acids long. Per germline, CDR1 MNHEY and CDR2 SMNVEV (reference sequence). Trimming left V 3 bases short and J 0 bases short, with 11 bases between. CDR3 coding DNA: TGTGCCAGCAGTTTGGGCGGAGGGATGAACACTGAAGCTTTCTTT. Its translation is CASSLGGGMNTEAFF.

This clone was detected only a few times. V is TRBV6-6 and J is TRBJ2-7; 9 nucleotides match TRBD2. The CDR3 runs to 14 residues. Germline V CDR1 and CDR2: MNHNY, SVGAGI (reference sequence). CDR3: CAALAGRRIHEQYF. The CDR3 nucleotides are TGTGCTGCTCTAGCGGGGAGACGTATCCACGAGCAGTACTTC.

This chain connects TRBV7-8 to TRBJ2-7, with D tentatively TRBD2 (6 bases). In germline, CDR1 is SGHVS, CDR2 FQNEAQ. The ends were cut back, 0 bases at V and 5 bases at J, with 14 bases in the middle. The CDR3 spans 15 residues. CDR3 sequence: CASSLAGLPNNEQYF. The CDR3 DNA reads TGTGCCAGCAGCTTAGCGGGACTGCCTAACAACGAGCAGTACTTC.

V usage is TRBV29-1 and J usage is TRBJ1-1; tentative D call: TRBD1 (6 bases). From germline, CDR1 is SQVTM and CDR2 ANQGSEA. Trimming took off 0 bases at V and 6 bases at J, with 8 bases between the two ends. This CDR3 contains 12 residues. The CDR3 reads CSVEDAGAEAFF. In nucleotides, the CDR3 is TGCAGCGTTGAAGATGCAGGGGCTGAAGCTTTCTTT.

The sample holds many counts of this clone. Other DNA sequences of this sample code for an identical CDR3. CDR3 in amino acids: CSVDGTSPYEQYF. CDR3 coding DNA: TGCAGCGTTGACGGGACTTCTCCCTACGAGCAGTACTTC. The chain combines TRBV29-1 with TRBJ2-7, with D maybe TRBD2 (6 bases). Deletions cut 3 bases from V and 2 bases from J, with 11 bases between. The CDR3 extends over 13 amino acids. Per germline, CDR1 SQVTM and CDR2 ANQGSEA.